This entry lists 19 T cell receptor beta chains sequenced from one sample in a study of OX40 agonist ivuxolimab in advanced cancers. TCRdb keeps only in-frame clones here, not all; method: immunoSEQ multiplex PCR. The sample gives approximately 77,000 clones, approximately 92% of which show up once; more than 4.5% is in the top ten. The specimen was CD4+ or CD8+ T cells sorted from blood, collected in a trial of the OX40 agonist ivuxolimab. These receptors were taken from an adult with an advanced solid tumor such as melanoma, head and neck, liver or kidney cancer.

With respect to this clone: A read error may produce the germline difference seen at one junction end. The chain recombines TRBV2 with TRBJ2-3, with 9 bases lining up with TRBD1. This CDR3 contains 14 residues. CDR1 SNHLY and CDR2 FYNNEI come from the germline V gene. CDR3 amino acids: CASRDRGGTDTQYF. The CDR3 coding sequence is TGTGCCAGCCGTGACAGGGGGGGAACAGATACGCAGTATTTT.

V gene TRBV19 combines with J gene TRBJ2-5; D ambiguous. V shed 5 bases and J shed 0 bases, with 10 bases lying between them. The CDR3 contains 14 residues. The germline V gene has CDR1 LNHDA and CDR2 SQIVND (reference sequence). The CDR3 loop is CASSLVLYQETQYF. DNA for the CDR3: TGTGCCAGTAGTCTCGTCCTGTACCAAGAGACCCAGTACTTC.

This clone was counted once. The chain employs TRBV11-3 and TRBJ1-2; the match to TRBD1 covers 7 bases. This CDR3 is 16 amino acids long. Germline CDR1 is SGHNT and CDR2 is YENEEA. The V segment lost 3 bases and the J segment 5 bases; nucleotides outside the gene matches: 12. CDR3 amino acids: CASSFAGRGSFYGYTF. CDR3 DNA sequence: TGTGCCAGCAGCTTTGCGGGCAGGGGGTCTTTTTATGGCTACACCTTC.

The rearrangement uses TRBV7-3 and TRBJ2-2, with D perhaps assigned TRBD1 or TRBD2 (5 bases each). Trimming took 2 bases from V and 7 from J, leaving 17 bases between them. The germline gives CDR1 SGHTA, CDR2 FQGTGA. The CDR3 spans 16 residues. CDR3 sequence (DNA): TGTGCCAGCAGCTTAGTTGGGACCCAGGTCGTCGGGGAGCTGTTTTTT. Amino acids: CASSLVGTQVVGELFF. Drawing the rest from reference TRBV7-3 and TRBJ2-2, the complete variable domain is GAGVSQTPSNKVTEKGKYVELRCDPISGHTALYWYRQSLGQGPEFLIYFQGTGAADDSGLPNDRFFAVRPEGSVSTLKIQRTERGDSAVYLCASSLVGTQVVGELFFGEGSRLTVL.

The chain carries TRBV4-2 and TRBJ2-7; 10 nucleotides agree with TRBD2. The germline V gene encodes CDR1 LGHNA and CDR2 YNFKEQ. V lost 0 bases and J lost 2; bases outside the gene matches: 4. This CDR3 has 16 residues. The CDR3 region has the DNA TGTGCCAGCAGCCAAGACTTGACTAGCGGGCCCTACGAGCAGTACTTC. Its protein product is CASSQDLTSGPYEQYF.

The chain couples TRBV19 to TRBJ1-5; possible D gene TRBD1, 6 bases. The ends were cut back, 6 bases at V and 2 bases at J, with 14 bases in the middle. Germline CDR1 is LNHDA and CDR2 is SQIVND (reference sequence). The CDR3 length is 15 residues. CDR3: CASRPETGRNQPQHF. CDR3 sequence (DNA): TGTGCCAGTAGACCGGAGACAGGCCGCAATCAGCCCCAGCATTTT. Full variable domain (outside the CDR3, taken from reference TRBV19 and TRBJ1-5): DGGITQSPKYLFRKEGQNVTLSCEQNLNHDAMYWYRQDPGQGLRLIYYSQIVNDFQKGDIAEGYSVSREKKESFPLTVTSAQKNPTAFYLCASRPETGRNQPQHFGDGTRLSIL.

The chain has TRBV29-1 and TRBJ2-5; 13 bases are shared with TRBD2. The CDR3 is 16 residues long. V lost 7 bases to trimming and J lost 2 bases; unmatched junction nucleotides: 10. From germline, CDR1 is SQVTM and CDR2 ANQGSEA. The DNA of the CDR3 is TGCAGCGCTGGAGGCGGGACTAGCGGGGTACAAGAGACCCAGTACTTC. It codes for CSAGGGTSGVQETQYF.

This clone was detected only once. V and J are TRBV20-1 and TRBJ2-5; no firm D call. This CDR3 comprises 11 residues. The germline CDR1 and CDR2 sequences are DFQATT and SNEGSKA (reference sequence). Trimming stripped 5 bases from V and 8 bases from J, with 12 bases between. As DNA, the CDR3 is TGCAGTGCTCGGGTGCTGAAAACCCAGTACTTC. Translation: CSARVLKTQYF.

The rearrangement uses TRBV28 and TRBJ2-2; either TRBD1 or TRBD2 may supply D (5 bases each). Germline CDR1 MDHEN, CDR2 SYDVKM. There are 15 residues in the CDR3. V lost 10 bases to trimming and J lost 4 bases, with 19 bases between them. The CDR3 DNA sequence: TGTGCCACCAACAGCGACGGGGCGAGCACCGGGGAGCTGTTTTTT. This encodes CATNSDGASTGELFF. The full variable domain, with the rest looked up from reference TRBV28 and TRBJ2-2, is DVKVTQSSRYLVKRTGEKVFLECVQDMDHENMFWYRQDPGLGLRLIYFSYDVKMKEKGDIPEGYSVSREKKERFSLILESASTNQTSMYLCATNSDGASTGELFFGEGSRLTVL.

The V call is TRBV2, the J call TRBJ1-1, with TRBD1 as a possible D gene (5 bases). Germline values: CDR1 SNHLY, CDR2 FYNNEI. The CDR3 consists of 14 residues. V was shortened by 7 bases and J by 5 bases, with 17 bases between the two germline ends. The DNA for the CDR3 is TGTGCCAGCACCGAGGGGCCAGGGCGAACTGAAGCTTTCTTT. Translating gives CASTEGPGRTEAFF.

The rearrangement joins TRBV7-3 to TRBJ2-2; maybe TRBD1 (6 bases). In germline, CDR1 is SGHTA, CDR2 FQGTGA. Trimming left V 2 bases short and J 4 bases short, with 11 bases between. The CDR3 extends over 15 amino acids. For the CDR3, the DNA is TGTGCCAGCAGCTTACTGGGACAACCCACCGGGGAGCTGTTTTTT. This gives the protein CASSLLGQPTGELFF.

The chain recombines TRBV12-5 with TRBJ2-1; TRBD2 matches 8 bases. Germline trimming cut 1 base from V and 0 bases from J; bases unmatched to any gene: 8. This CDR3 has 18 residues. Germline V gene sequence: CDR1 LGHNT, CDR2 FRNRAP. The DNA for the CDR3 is TGTGCTAGTGGTTTGGGGTTACTAGCGGAAAACTCCTACAATGAGCAGTTCTTC. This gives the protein CASGLGLLAENSYNEQFF.

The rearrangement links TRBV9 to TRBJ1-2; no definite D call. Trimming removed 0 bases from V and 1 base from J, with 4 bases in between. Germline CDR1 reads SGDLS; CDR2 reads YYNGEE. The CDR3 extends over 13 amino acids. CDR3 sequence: CASSVDSNYGYTF. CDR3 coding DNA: TGTGCCAGCAGCGTAGACAGTAACTATGGCTACACCTTC. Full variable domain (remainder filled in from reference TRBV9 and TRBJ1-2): DSGVTQTPKHLITATGQRVTLRCSPRSGDLSVYWYQQSLDQGLQFLIQYYNGEERAKGNILERFSAQQFPDLHSELNLSSLELGDSALYFCASSVDSNYGYTFGSGTRLTVV.

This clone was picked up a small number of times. DNA of the CDR3: TGTGCCACCAGCATGCGACAGGAAGATACGCAGTATTTT. Amino acid sequence: CATSMRQEDTQYF. The rearrangement links TRBV15 to TRBJ2-3, with a weak D call TRBD1 (6 bases). There are 13 residues in the CDR3. Germline CDR1 reads LNHNV; CDR2 reads YYDKDF (reference sequence). V lost 4 bases and J 5 bases, leaving 10 bases between the germline ends.

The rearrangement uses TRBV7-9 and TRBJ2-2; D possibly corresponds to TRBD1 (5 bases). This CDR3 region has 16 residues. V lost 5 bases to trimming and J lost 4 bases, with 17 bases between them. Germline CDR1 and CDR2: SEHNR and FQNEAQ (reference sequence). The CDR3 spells CASSLVRTMGTGELFF. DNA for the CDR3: TGTGCCAGCAGCCTGGTCAGGACAATGGGCACCGGGGAGCTGTTTTTT.

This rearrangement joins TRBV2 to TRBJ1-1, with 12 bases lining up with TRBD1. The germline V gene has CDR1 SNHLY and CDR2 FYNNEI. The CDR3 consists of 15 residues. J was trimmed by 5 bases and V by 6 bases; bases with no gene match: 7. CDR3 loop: CASSGTGGALTEAFF. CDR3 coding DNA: TGTGCCAGCAGCGGGACAGGGGGCGCTTTGACTGAAGCTTTCTTT.

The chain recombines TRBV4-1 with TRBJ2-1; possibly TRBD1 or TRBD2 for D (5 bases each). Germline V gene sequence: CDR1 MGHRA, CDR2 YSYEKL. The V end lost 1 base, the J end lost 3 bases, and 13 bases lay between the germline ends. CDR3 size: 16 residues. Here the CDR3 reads CASSQGSGRRYNEQFF. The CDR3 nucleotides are TGCGCCAGCAGCCAAGGTTCGGGACGCCGCTACAATGAGCAGTTCTTC.

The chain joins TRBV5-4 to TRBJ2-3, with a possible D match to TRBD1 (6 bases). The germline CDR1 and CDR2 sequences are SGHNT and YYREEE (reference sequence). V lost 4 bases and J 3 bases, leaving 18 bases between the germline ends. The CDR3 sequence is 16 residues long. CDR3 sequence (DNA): TGTGCCAGCAGCACCAAATCAGGGGCGAGTACAGATACGCAGTATTTT. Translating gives CASSTKSGASTDTQYF.

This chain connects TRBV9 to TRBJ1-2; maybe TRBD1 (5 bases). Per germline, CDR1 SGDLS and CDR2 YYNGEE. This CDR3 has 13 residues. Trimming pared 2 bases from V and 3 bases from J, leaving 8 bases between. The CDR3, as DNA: TGTGCCAGCAGCGTTGGAGGGGACTATGGCTACACCTTC. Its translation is CASSVGGDYGYTF. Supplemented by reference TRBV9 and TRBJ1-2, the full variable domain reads DSGVTQTPKHLITATGQRVTLRCSPRSGDLSVYWYQQSLDQGLQFLIQYYNGEERAKGNILERFSAQQFPDLHSELNLSSLELGDSALYFCASSVGGDYGYTFGSGTRLTVV.